The clone carrying this T cell receptor (beta chain) was recorded once. Data came from immunoSEQ multiplex PCR; TCRdb stores just in-frame clones and leaves some out. Of fewer than 30,000 clones detected, more than 85% appear once; the ten largest clones hold roughly 13%. These data belong to a study of T cells in localized non-small cell lung cancer. Per the germline V gene, CDR1 is SGDLS and CDR2 is YYNGEE. Trimming pared 0 bases from V and 6 bases from J, leaving 12 bases between. CDR3 size: 15 residues. The TCR originated in a female donor at least 60 years old with stage II squamous cell lung carcinoma. The sequencing used peripheral blood, collected before any cancer treatment. The chain joins TRBV9 to TRBJ1-4; D may be TRBD1 (5 bases). The chain's CDR3 is CASSVGGEIYEKLFF. The DNA of the CDR3 is TGTGCCAGCAGCGTAGGAGGGGAGATCTATGAAAAACTGTTTTTT.